This T cell receptor beta chain was documented in a study of naive and memory T cell subsets. Study results and caveats: A few larger clonotypes appeared in naive repertoires, especially CD8, possibly memory cells re-expressing CD45RA.

In its sample, this clonotype was seen many times. The antigen is unknown. V shed 4 bases and J shed 0 bases, with 13 bases lying between them. The CDR3 sequence is 16 residues long. Germline CDR1 SGHTA, CDR2 FQGNSA. The beta constant-region primer was an equimolar mix of two oligonucleotides covering TRBC1 and TRBC2. Ligation attached a single-stranded oligonucleotide with a 12-nucleotide UMI and the SP2 primer to the cDNA 3' end. TCRdb re-derived calls from the UMI-ligation and nested PCR reads in MiXCR, one entry per CDR3 protein. The table lists some 150,000 distinct CDR3 sequences, 15% to 20% of them singletons.

This chain links TRBV7-2 with TRBJ2-1; D remains ambiguous. Sequencing was performed on naive CD4+ T cells from blood. This receptor was identified in a human donor in good health. CDR3 sequence reads: CASSSLGFSSYNEQFF. The CDR3, as DNA: TGTGCCAGCAGCTCACTGGGTTTCAGCTCCTACAATGAGCAGTTCTTC.